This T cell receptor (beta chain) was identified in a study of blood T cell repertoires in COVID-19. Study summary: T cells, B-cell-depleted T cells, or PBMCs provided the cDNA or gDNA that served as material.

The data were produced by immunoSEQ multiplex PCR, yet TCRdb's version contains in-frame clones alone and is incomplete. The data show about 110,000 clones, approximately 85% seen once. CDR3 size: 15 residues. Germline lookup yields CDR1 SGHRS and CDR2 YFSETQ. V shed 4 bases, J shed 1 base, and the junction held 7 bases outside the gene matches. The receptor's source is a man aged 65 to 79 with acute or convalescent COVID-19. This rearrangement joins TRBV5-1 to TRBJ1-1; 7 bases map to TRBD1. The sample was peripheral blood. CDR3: CASSRSGTENTEAFF. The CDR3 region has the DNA TGCGCCAGCAGCCGGTCCGGGACAGAGAACACTGAAGCTTTCTTT.